This T cell receptor (beta chain) is from a study of blood T cell repertoires in COVID-19 (dated by TCRdb to the early 2020s). Looking at the study overall: Samples covering the acute and convalescent phases of COVID-19 were provided by collaborators in the United States, Italy and Spain. The prospective study material was composed of cDNA or gDNA derived from T cells, B-cell-depleted T cells, or PBMCs. The dataset comprised deeply sampled blood TCRbeta repertoires from subjects exposed to, actively infected with, or recovered from COVID-19. The repertoires were released in a freely available public database meant as a resource for research on the immune response to SARS-CoV-2. The samples were drawn from the first 160 participants of the ongoing ImmuneRACE study and from 950 to 1,500 subjects provided by 6 global collaborators. Sample metadata almost always included a de-identified subject ID, COVID-19 status, age in years and sex. Where available, HLA class I and class II types were obtained from metadata supplied by the sample provider rather than from assay-based typing. Findings and caveats that apply to the study as a whole: The quantity of clinical and demographic metadata differed by source and by participant and was supplied without curation.

With regard to this clone: Its antigen is still unknown. The sample holds no much larger clone one base away, and base qualities are not on file.

Participants in the prospective study were enrolled through a virtual design, were aged roughly 18 to 95 years, and lived in about 25 United States geographic areas. In the prospective study, cohorts were assigned on the basis of participant-reported clinical history obtained from a screening survey and a study questionnaire. A participant counted as exposed if, within 2 weeks of entering the study, that participant had been in contact with someone who had a PCR-confirmed or clinician-diagnosed COVID-19 case. Mobile phlebotomists in the prospective study collected whole blood, serum and a nasopharyngeal or oropharyngeal swab from every participant. Prospective study participants could optionally give additional blood draws and questionnaires over a roughly two-month period. Prospective study blood samples were shipped either frozen or at room temperature before DNA extraction. Based on the germline V gene, the CDR1 and CDR2 sequences are SGDLS and YYNGEE. The CDR3 runs 12 amino acids, cysteine and phenylalanine included. Only the CDR3 portion is preserved as DNA: 36 bases, with reading frame beginning at the first base. Cut back by 0 bases and 3 bases, the V and J ends lie 4 bases apart.

TCRbeta CDR3 regions were amplified from genomic DNA by means of the immunoSEQ Assay, a bias-controlled multiplex PCR. The original methods were these. The number of nucleated cells in each sample was estimated by amplification of reference gene primers within the assay. To quantify the absolute abundance of each unique TCRbeta CDR3 rearrangement, sequence reads were collapsed and filtered. For each sample, productive Simpson clonality was calculated as the square root of Simpson's diversity index over productive rearrangements. Drawn from immuneACCESS, this table holds only the in-frame rearrangements with V and J called that TCRdb kept. Clones are partly lost; checked studies trace under half to an unresolved V gene and leave the rest unexplained. V and J calls plus clone size are reproduced from that table; the DNA served to infer D and trimming. The sample data list 250,000 or so clones, and around 93% of these were observed just once. About 3% of the sample comes from the top ten.

The chain is assembled from TRBV9 and TRBJ2-7; the D gene cannot be named for sure. The source material was PBMCs or T cells enriched from blood (not recorded which). The sequence came from a man aged 35 to 55 who had been exposed to COVID-19. The DNA reads TGTGCCAGCAGCGTAGACAACTACGAGCAGTACTTC. Its translation is CASSVDNYEQYF.